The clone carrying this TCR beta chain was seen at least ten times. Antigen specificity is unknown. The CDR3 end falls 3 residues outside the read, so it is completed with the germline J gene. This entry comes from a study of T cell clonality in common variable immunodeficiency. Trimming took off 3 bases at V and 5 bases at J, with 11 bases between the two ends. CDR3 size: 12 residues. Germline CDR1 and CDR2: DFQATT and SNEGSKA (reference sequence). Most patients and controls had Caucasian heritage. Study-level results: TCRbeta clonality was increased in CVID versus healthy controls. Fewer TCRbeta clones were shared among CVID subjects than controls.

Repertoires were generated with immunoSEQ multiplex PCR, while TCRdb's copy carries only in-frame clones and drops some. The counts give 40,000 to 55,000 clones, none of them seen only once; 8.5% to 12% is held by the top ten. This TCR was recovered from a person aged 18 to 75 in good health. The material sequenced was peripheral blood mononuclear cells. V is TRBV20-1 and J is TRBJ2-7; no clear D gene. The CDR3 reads CSASQTFHEQYF. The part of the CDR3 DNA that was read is TGCAGTGCTAGCCAGACTTTCCACGAG.